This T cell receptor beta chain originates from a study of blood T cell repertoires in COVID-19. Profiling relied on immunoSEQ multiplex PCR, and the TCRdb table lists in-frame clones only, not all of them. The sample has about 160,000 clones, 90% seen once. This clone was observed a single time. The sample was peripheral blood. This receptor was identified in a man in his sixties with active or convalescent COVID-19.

CDR3 protein: CSASGVGGPSQDTQYF. CDR3 sequence (DNA): TGCAGTGCTAGTGGAGTGGGGGGGCCGTCACAAGATACGCAGTATTTT. The chain joins TRBV20-1 to TRBJ2-3; the D gene is possibly TRBD2 (7 bases). CDR1 is DFQATT, CDR2 SNEGSKA, per germline (reference sequence). The CDR3 spans 16 residues. V lost 3 bases, J lost 5 bases, and 21 bases lay in between.